This T cell receptor beta chain originates from a study of identical twins. Study-wide results and limits: An excess of low generation probability was shown by twin-shared out-of-frame alpha sequences. Partly confounded zero-insertion analyses could result from invariant MAIT and iNKT cells.

cDNA molecules carried unique molecular identifiers, and template switching added a universal primer site. TCRdb called the 5' RACE reads again in MiXCR, with one record for every CDR3 protein. The table lists roughly 490,000 distinct CDR3 sequences, 14% of them singletons. This clonotype was observed many times. The antigen is undetermined. Its ends do not fully match the called genes, so a read error is possible. Germline V lookup: CDR1 MDHEN, CDR2 SYDVKM. The CDR3 is 14 residues long. The same sample was also studied in work on yellow fever vaccine responses in identical twins. That work contributes: Reportedly, twins showed a vaccine T cell response that looked partly convergent and partly personalized.

This sequence originates from a woman younger than 35 in good health. The rearrangement joins TRBV28 to TRBJ2-3; 8 bases are shared with TRBD2. The sample consisted of CD4+ T cells sorted from blood. The CDR3 sequence: CASSSGGRTDTQYF. The CDR3 DNA sequence: TGTGCTAGCAGCTCGGGAGGGCGCACAGATACGCAGTATTTT.